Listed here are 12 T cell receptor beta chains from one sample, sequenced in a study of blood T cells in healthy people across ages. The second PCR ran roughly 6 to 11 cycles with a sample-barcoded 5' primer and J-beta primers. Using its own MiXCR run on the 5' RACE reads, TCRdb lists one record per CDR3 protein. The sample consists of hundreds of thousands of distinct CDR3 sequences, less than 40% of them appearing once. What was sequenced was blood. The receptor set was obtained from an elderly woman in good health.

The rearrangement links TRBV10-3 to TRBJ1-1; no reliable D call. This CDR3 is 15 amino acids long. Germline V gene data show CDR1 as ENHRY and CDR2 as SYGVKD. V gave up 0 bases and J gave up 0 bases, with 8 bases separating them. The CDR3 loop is CAISESKGMNTEAFF. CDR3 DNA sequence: TGTGCCATCAGTGAGTCGAAGGGCATGAACACTGAAGCTTTCTTT.

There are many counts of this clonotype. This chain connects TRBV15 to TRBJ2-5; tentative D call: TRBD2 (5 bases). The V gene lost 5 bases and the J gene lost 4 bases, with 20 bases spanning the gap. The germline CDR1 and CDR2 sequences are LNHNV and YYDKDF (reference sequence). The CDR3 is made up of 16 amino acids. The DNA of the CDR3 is TGTGCCACCAGCCAAGAGGCATCGAGGGTGGGAGAGACCCAGTACTTC. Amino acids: CATSQEASRVGETQYF.

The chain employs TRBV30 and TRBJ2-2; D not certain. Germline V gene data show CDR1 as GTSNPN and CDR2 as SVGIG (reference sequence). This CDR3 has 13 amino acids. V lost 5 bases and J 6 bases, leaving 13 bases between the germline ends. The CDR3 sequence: CAWDESDAGELFF. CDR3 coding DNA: TGTGCCTGGGACGAGAGCGACGCCGGGGAGCTGTTTTTT. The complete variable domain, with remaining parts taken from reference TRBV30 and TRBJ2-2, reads SQTIHQWPATLVQPVGSPLSLECTVEGTSNPNLYWYRQAAGRGLQLLFYSVGIGQISSEVPQNLSASRPQDRQFILSSKKLLLSDSGFYLCAWDESDAGELFFGEGSRLTVL.

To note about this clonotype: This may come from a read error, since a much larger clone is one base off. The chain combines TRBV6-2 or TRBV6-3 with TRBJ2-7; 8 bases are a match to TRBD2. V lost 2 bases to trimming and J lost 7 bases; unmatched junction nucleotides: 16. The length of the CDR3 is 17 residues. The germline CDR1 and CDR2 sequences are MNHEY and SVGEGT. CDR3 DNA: TGTGCCAGCAGTTACAAGGTAGCGGGGAGATTCCACAATGAGCAGTACTTC. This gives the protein CASSYKVAGRFHNEQYF.

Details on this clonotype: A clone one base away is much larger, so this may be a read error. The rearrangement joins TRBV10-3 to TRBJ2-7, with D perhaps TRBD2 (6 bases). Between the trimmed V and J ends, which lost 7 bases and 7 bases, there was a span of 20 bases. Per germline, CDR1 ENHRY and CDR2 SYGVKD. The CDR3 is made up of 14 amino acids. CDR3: CAITRDLAYNEQYF. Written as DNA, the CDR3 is TGTGCCATCACCAGGGACTTAGCCTACAATGAGCAGTACTTC.

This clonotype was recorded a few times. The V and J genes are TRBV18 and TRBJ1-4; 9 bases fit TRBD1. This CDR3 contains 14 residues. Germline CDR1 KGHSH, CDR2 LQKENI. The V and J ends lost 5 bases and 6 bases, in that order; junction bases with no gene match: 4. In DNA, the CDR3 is TGTGCCAGCTCAGCCCGGGACAGGGATGAAAAACTGTTTTTT. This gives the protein CASSARDRDEKLFF.

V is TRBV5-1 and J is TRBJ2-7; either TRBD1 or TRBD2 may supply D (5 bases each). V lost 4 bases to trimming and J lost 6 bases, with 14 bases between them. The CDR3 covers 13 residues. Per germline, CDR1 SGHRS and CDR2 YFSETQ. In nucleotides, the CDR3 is TGCGCCAGCAGCCGAGGGGTTCATCCCGAGCAGTACTTC. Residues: CASSRGVHPEQYF.

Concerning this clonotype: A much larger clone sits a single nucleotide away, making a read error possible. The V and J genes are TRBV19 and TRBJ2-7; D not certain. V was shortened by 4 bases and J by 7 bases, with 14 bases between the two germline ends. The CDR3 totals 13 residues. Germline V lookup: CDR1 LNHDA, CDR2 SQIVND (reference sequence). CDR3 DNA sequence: TGTGCCAGTAGTAACCTAGGTCGCGATGAGCAGTACTTC. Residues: CASSNLGRDEQYF.

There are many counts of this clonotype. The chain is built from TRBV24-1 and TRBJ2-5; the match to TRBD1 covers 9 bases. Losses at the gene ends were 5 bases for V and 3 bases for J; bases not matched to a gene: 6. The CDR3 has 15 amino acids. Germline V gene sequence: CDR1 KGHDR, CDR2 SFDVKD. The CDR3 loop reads CATSAPGQGKETQYF. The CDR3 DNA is TGTGCCACCAGTGCTCCGGGACAGGGTAAAGAGACCCAGTACTTC.

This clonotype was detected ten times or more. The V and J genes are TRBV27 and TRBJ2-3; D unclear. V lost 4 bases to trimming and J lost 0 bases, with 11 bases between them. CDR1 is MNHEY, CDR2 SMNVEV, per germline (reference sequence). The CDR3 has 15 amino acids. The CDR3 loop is CASSSIQISTDTQYF. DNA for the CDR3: TGTGCCAGCAGTTCAATACAGATAAGCACAGATACGCAGTATTTT.

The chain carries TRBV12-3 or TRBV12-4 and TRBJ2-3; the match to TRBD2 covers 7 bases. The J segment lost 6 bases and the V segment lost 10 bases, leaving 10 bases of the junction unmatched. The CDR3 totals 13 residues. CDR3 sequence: CATAGGGGDTQYF. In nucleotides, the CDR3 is TGTGCCACCGCGGGCGGGGGAGGGGATACGCAGTATTTT.

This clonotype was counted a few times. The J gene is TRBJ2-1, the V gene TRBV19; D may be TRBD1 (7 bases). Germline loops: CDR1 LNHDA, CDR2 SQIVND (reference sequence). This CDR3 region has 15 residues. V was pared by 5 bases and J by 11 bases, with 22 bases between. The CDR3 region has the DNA TGTGCCAGTAGTCCAGGGGGGTGGCAGGGGGACCAGCAGTTCTTC. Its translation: CASSPGGWQGDQQFF.